This T cell receptor beta chain was profiled in a study of CD8 T cells in ankylosing spondylitis. Whole-study findings and limits: Matched ankylosing spondylitis synovial fluid reportedly showed significant enrichment of disease-linked clones. What appeared characteristic of ankylosing spondylitis blood was a TCR beta motif of eight highly homologous variants.

Remarks on this clonotype: The antigen is unknown.

The CDR3 has 16 residues. V lost 5 bases, J lost 4 bases, and 8 bases stayed unmatched. The germline V gene encodes CDR1 SGHRS and CDR2 YFSETQ. Molecular-barcoded quantitative 5'-RACE produced these TCR beta libraries. TCRdb re-derived calls from the 5' RACE reads in MiXCR, one entry per CDR3 protein. This table holds roughly 350,000 distinct CDR3 sequences, less than 9.5% found once. The receptor was isolated from a male donor with ankylosing spondylitis. The chain employs TRBV5-1 and TRBJ2-1, with 11 bases aligning to TRBD2. The sequenced sample was blood, either unsorted or a sorted T cell fraction (not recorded which). CDR3 residues: CASRLGTSGDYNEQFF. The CDR3 nucleotides are TGCGCCAGCAGACTGGGGACTAGCGGAGATTACAATGAGCAGTTCTTC.